This T cell receptor (beta chain) was captured by sequencing in a study of shared clonotypes between healthy human individuals. Germline CDR1 reads GTSNPN; CDR2 reads SVGIG (reference sequence). The CDR3 is 13 residues long. The V gene lost 0 bases and the J gene lost 4 bases, with 9 bases spanning the gap. Using immunoSEQ multiplex PCR, the repertoire was profiled, and TCRdb retains in-frame clones only, with some absent. The data show 2.5 million or so clones, approximately 94% seen once. The V and J genes are TRBV30 and TRBJ2-5, with D uncertain. The TCR originated in a man younger than 35 in good health. The source material was naive CD4+ T cells sorted from blood. Subset specified: CD45RA+ positively selected. The CDR3 sequence is CAWSVQAPETQYF. CDR3 in DNA: TGTGCCTGGAGTGTACAAGCTCCAGAGACCCAGTACTTC. The variable domain in full, completed from reference TRBV30 and TRBJ2-5, reads SQTIHQWPATLVQPVGSPLSLECTVEGTSNPNLYWYRQAAGRGLQLLFYSVGIGQISSEVPQNLSASRPQDRQFILSSKKLLLSDSGFYLCAWSVQAPETQYFGPGTRLLVL.